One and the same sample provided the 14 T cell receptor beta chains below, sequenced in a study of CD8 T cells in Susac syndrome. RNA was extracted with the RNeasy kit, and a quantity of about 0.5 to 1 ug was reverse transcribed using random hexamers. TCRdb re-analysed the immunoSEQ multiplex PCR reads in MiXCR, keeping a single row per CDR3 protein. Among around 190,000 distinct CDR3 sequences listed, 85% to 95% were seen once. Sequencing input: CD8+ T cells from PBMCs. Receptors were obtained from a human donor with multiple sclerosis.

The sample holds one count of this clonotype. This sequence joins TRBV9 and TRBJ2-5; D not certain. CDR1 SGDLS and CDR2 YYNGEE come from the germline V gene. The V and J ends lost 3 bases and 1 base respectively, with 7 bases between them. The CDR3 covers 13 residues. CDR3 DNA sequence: TGTGCCAGCAGCGGACAATTCCAAGAGACCCAGTACTTC. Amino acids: CASSGQFQETQYF.

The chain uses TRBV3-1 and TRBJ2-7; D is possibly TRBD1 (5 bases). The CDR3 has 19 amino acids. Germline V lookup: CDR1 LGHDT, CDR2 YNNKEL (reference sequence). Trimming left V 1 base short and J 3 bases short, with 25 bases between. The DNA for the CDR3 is TGTGCCAGCAGCCAAGGGACACCTCGTGAGGCAGGCCCACTCTACGAGCAGTACTTC. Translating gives CASSQGTPREAGPLYEQYF.

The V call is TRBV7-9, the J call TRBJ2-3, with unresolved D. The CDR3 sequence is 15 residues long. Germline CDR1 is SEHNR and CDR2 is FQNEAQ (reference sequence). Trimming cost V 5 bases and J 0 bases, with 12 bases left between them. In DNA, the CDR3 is TGTGCCAGCAGCCCCTATCCGATCAGCACAGATACGCAGTATTTT. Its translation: CASSPYPISTDTQYF.

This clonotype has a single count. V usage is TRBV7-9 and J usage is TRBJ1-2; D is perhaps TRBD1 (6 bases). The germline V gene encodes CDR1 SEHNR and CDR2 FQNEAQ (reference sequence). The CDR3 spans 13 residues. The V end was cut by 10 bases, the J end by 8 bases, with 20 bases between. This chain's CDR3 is CATTRGAGNGYTF. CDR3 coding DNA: TGTGCCACTACAAGGGGGGCAGGTAACGGCTACACCTTC.

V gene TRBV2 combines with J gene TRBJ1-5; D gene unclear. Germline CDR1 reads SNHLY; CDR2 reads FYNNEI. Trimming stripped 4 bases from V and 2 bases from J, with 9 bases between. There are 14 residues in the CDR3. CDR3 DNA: TGTGCCAGCAGTGGACCGGTAGGCAATCAGCCCCAGCATTTT. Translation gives CASSGPVGNQPQHF.

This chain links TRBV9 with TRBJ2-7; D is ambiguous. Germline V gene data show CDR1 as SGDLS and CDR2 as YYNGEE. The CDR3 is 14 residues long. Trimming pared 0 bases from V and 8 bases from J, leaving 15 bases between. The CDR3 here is CASSVGDIPNQQYF. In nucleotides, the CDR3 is TGTGCCAGCAGCGTAGGAGACATCCCCAACCAGCAGTACTTC.

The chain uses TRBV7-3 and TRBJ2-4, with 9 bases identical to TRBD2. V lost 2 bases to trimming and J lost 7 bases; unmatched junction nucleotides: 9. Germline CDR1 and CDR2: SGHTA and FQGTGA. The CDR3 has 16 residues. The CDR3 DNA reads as TGTGCCAGCAGCTTAGGGCGGGAGGGCCGTGGTAACATTCAGTACTTC. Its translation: CASSLGREGRGNIQYF.

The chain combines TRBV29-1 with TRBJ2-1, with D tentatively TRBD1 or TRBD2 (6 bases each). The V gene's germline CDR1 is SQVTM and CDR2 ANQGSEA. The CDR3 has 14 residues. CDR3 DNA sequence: TGCAGTTCCGGAGGGGGTTTTCACTACAATGAGCAGTTCTTC. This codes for CSSGGGFHYNEQFF.

Here the CDR3 reads CASSQDSVVTQYF. CDR3 sequence (DNA): TGCGCCAGCAGCCAAGATTCGGTGGTTACGCAGTATTTT. The chain joins TRBV4-1 to TRBJ2-3; D not certain. This CDR3 is 13 amino acids long. Germline V CDR1 and CDR2: MGHRA, YSYEKL. Trimming took off 0 bases at V and 8 bases at J, with 9 bases between the two ends.

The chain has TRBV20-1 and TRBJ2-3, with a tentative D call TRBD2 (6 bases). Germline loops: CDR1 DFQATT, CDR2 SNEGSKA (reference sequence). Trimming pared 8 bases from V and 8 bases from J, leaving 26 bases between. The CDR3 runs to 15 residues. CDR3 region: CSSSNTGTGVLTQYF. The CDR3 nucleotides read TGCAGTTCTTCAAACACCGGGACTGGGGTTCTTACGCAGTATTTT.

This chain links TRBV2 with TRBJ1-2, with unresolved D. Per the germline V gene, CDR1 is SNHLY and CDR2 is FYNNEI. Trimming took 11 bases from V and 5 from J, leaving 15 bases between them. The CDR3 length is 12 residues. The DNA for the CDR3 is TGTGCCGGAAGTACGGATTATTATGGCTACACCTTC. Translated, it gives CAGSTDYYGYTF.

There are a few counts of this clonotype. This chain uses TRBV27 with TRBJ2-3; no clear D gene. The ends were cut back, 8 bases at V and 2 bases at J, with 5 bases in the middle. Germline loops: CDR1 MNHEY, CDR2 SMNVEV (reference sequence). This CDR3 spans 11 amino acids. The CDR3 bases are TGTGCCAGCGGGCCCACAGATACGCAGTATTTT. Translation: CASGPTDTQYF.

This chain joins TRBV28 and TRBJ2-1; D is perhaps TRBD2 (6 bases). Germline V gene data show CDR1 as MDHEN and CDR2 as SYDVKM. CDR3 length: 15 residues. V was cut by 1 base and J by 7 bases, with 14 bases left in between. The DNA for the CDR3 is TGTGCCAGCAGTTTATCCCCTCGGAGGGTAAATGAGCAGTTCTTC. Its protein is CASSLSPRRVNEQFF.

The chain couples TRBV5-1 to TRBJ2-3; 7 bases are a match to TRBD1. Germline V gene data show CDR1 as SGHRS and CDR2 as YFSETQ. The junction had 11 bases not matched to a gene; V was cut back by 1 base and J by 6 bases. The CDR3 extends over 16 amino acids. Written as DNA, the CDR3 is TGCGCCAGCAGCTTGTTCCTGGGACAGCGAGGGGATACGCAGTATTTT. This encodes CASSLFLGQRGDTQYF.